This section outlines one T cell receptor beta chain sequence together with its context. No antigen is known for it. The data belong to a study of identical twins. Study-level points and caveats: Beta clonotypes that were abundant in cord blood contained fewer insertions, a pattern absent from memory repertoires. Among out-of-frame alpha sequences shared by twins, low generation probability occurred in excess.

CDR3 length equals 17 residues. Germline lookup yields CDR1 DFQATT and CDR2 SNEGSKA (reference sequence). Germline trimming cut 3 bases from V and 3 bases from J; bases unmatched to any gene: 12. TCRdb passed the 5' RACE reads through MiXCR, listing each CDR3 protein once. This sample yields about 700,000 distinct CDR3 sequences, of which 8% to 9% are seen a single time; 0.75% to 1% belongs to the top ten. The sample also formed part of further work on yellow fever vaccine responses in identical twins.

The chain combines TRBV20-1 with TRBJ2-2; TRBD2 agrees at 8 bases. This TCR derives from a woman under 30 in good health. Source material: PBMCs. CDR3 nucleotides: TGCAGTGCTAGGGACCTAACCGGGACTAGGGACACCGGGGAGCTGTTTTTT. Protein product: CSARDLTGTRDTGELFF.